This paragraph reports one T cell receptor beta chain. These data come from a study of CD8 T cells in Susac syndrome. Reverse transcription of about 0.5 to 1 ug RNA used random hexamers. TCRdb ran MiXCR on the immunoSEQ multiplex PCR reads and lists one entry per CDR3 protein. Of 100,000 to 150,000 distinct CDR3 sequences in the sample, around 94% were seen once. Germline CDR1 reads LNHDA; CDR2 reads SQIVND (reference sequence). CDR3 length: 15 amino acids. The V end was cut by 5 bases, the J end by 4 bases, with 15 bases between. The chain uses TRBV19 and TRBJ1-5; D may be TRBD1 (6 bases). This receptor was obtained from a human donor in good health. The sample comprised CD4+ T cells from PBMCs. The CDR3 DNA reads TGTGCCAGTAGTCAACACGGACAGAGTAATCAGCCCCAGCATTTT. It codes for CASSQHGQSNQPQHF.